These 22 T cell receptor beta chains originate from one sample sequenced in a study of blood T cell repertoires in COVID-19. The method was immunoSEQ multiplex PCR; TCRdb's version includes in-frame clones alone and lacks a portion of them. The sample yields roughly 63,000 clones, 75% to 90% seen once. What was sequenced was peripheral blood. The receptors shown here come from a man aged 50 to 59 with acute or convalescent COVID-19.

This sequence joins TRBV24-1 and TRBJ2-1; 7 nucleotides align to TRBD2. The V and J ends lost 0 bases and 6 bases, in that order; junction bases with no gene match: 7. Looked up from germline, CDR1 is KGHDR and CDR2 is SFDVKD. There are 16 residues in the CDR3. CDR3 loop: CATSDLEGGPGNEQFF. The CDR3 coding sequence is TGTGCCACCAGTGATTTGGAGGGAGGGCCAGGCAATGAGCAGTTCTTC.

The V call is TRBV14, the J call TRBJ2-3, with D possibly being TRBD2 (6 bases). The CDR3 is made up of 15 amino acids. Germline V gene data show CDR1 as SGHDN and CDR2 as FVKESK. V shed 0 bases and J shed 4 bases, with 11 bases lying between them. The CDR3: CASSQEAREADTQYF. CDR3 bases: TGTGCCAGCAGCCAAGAGGCCAGGGAGGCAGATACGCAGTATTTT.

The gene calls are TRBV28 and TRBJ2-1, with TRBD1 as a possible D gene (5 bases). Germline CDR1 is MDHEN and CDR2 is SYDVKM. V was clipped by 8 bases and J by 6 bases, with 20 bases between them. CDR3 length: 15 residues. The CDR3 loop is CASDSAGNDGNEQFF. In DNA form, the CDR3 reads TGTGCCAGCGACTCGGCAGGGAACGATGGCAATGAGCAGTTCTTC.

This chain's CDR3 is CASSQQGARTDTQYF. For the CDR3, the DNA is TGTGCCAGCAGCCAACAGGGGGCGCGCACAGATACGCAGTATTTT. The rearrangement joins TRBV7-2 to TRBJ2-3, with 9 nucleotides matching TRBD1. The V and J ends lost 5 bases and 1 base, in that order; junction bases with no gene match: 4. This CDR3 is 15 amino acids long. The germline gives CDR1 SGHTA, CDR2 FQGNSA.

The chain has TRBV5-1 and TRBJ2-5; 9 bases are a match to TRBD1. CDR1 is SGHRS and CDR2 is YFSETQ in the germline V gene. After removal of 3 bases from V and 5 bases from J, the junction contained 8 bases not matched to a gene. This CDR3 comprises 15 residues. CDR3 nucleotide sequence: TGCGCCAGCAGCTCCTGGACAGGGGTCCAGGAGACCCAGTACTTC. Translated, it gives CASSSWTGVQETQYF.

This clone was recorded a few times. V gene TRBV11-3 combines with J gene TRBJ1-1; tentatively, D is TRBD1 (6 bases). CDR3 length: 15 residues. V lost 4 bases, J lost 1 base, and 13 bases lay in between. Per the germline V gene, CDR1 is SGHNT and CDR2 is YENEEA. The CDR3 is CASSSTGQGNTEAFF. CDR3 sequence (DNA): TGTGCCAGCAGCTCGACGGGACAAGGGAACACTGAAGCTTTCTTT.

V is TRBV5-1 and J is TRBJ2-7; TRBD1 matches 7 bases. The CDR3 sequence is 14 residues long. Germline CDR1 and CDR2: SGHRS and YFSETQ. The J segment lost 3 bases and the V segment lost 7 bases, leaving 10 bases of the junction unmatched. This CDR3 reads CASRDSPLFYEQYF. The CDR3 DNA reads TGCGCCAGCCGGGACAGTCCCCTTTTCTACGAGCAGTACTTC.

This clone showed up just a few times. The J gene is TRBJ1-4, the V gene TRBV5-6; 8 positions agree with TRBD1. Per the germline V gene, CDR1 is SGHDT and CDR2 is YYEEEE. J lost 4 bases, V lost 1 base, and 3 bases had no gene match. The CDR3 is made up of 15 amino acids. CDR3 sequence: CASSLSGQGNEKLFF. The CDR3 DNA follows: TGTGCCAGCAGCTTGAGTGGACAGGGTAATGAAAAACTGTTTTTT.

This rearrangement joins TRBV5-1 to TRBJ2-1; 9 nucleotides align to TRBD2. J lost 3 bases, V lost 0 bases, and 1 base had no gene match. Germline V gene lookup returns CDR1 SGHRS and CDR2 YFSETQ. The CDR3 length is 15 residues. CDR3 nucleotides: TGCGCCAGCAGCTTGGTTAGCGGGAGCTACAATGAGCAGTTCTTC. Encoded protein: CASSLVSGSYNEQFF.

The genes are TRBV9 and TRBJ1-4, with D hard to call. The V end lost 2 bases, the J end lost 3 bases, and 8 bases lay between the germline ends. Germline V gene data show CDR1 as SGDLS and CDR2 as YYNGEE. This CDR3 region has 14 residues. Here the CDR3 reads CASSVGHPNEKLFF. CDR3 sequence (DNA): TGTGCCAGCAGCGTTGGGCACCCTAATGAAAAACTGTTTTTT.

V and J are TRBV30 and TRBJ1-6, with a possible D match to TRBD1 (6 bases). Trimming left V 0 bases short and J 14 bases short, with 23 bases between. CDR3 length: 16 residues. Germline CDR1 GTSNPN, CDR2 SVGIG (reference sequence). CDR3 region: CAWSVRGGGRSSSLHF. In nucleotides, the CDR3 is TGTGCCTGGAGTGTACGCGGGGGCGGGCGCTCGTCGTCCCTCCACTTT.

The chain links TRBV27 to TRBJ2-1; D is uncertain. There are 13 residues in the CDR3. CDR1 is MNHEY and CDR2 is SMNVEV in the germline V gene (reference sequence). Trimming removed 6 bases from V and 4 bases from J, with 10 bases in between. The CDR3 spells CASSLRLYNEQFF. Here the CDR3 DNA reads TGTGCCAGCAGCTTGCGCCTTTACAATGAGCAGTTCTTC.

CDR3 nucleotides: TGTGCCAGCAGCGTACAGGACAACCCACGCACAGATACGCAGTATTTT. It encodes CASSVQDNPRTDTQYF. This chain connects TRBV9 to TRBJ2-3, with D possibly being TRBD1 (5 bases). The V and J ends lost 1 base and 1 base respectively, with 13 bases between them. The germline CDR1 and CDR2 sequences are SGDLS and YYNGEE. This CDR3 has 16 residues.

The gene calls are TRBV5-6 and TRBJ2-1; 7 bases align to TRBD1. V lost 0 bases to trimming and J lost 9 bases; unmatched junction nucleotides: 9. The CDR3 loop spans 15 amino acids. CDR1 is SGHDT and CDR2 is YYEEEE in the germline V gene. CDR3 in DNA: TGTGCCAGCAGCTTGGGAGGGGGCGCCTGGGTTGAGCAGTTCTTC. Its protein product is CASSLGGGAWVEQFF. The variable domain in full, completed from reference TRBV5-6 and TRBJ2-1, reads DAGVTQSPTHLIKTRGQQVTLRCSPKSGHDTVSWYQQALGQGPQFIFQYYEEEERQRGNFPDRFSGHQFPNYSSELNVNALLLGDSALYLCASSLGGGAWVEQFFGPGTRLTVL.

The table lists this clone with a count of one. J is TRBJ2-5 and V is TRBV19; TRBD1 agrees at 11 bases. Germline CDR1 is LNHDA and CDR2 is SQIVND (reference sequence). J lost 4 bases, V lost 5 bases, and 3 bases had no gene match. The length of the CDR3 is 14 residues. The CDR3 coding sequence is TGTGCCAGTAGTCGGACAGGGGGCTCAGAGACCCAGTACTTC. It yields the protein CASSRTGGSETQYF.

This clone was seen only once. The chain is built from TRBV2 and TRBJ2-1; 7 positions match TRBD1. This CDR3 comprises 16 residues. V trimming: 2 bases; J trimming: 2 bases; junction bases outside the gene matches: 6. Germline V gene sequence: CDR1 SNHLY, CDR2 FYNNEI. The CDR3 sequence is CASSETQGLTYNEQFF. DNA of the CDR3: TGTGCCAGCAGTGAAACACAGGGGTTAACCTACAATGAGCAGTTCTTC.

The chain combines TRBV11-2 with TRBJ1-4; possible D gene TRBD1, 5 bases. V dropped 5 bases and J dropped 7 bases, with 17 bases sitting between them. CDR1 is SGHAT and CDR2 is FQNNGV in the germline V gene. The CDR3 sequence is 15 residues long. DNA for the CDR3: TGTGCCAGCAGCCGAGATAAGGGGCTCGGTGAAAAACTGTTTTTT. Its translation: CASSRDKGLGEKLFF.

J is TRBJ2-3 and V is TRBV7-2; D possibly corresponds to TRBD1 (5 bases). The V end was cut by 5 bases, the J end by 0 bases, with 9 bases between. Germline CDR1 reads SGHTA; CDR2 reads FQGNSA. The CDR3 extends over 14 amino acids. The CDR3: CASSLRQSTDTQYF. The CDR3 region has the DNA TGTGCCAGCAGCCTCAGACAGAGCACAGATACGCAGTATTTT.

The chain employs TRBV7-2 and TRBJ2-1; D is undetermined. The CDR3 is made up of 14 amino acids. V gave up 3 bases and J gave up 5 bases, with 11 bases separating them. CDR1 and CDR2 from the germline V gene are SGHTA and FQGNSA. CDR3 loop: CASSLEYRDNEQFF. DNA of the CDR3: TGTGCCAGCAGCTTGGAATACCGGGACAATGAGCAGTTCTTC. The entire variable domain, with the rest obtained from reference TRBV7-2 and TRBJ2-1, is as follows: GAGVSQSPSNKVTEKGKDVELRCDPISGHTALYWYRQSLGQGLEFLIYFQGNSAPDKSGLPSDRFSAERTGGSVSTLTIQRTQQEDSAVYLCASSLEYRDNEQFFGPGTRLTVL.

The CDR3 is CASSFGSYNEQFF. The CDR3 DNA reads TGTGCCAGCAGTTTTGGCAGCTACAATGAGCAGTTCTTC. The chain employs TRBV27 and TRBJ2-1; D uncertain. CDR1 and CDR2 from the germline V gene are MNHEY and SMNVEV (reference sequence). Trimming cost V 3 bases and J 3 bases, with 6 bases left between them. The CDR3 contains 13 residues.

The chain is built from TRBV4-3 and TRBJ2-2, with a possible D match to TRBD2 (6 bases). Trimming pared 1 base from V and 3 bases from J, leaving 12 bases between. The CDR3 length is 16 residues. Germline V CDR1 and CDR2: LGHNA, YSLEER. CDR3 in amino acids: CASSQGPGTYTGELFF. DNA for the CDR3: TGCGCCAGCAGCCAAGGGCCAGGGACTTACACCGGGGAGCTGTTTTTT.

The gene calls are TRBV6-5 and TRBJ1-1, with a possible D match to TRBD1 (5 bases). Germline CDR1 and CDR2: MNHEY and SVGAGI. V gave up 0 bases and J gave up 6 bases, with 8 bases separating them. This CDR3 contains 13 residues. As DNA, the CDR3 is TGTGCCAGCAGTTACTCGGGGGGGTCTGAAGCTTTCTTT. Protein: CASSYSGGSEAFF.